This TCR beta chain was identified during a study of T cell clones after liver transplantation. Background on the study: Graft-donor-reactive sequences were compared with third-party-reactive TCRbeta sequences from pre-transplant mixed lymphocyte reactions.

Repertoires were generated with immunoSEQ multiplex PCR, while TCRdb's copy carries only in-frame clones and drops some. The sample includes roughly 55,000 clones, approximately 84% seen only once; the top ten take around 8.5%. The CDR3 runs to 11 residues. Trimming removed 10 bases at V and 3 bases at J, with 10 bases between. Germline values: CDR1 MDHEN, CDR2 SYDVKM. The receptor comes from a human donor who received a liver transplant. The sample in question was CD4+ T cells from blood, obtained before liver transplant. The V call is TRBV28, the J call TRBJ2-7; no clear D gene. CDR3 in DNA: TGTGCCACCGACGGAAACTACGAGCAGTACTTC. The encoded protein is CATDGNYEQYF.